Listed here are 8 T cell receptor beta chains from one sample, sequenced in a study of blood T cell repertoires in COVID-19. Clones were sequenced by immunoSEQ multiplex PCR, and TCRdb holds only the in-frame ones, with some missing. The sample has 65,000 to 70,000 clones; around 82% are singletons. The sample was peripheral blood. The receptors derive from an elderly man with active COVID-19.

The rearrangement uses TRBV7-2 and TRBJ1-3; possibly TRBD1 for D (6 bases). V was pared by 2 bases and J by 0 bases, with 11 bases between. The CDR3 spans 16 residues. CDR1 and CDR2 from the germline V gene are SGHTA and FQGNSA. In DNA form, the CDR3 reads TGTGCCAGCAGCTTACTAGGACAGATCTCTGGAAACACCATATATTTT. It encodes CASSLLGQISGNTIYF.

About this clone: Without the conserved terminal phenylalanine or tryptophan, this CDR3 likely stems from a read error. The limits of the CDR3 on the DNA are not certain, so only TCRdb's listed CDR3 is given. The chain joins TRBV6-4 to TRBJ1-5; the table's D call TRBD1 went unverified against the DNA. The CDR3 spans 8 residues, counting both ends. Germline CDR1 MRHNA, CDR2 SNTAGT. The chain's CDR3 is CASSEKAG.

The rearrangement joins TRBV9 to TRBJ2-1, with D tentatively TRBD1 (5 bases). V lost 0 bases and J 6 bases, leaving 16 bases between the germline ends. The CDR3 extends over 16 amino acids. CDR1 and CDR2 from the germline V gene are SGDLS and YYNGEE. The CDR3 is CASSVANQGKTNEQFF. The CDR3, as DNA: TGTGCCAGCAGCGTAGCGAATCAGGGAAAGACCAATGAGCAGTTCTTC.

The chain combines TRBV18 with TRBJ2-1; 8 nucleotides align to TRBD1. CDR1 and CDR2 (germline): KGHSH, LQKENI. The CDR3 is 14 residues long. The junction had 9 bases not matched to a gene; V was cut back by 5 bases and J by 9 bases. The CDR3 protein is CASSGQGYNVEQFF. The CDR3 DNA reads as TGTGCCAGCTCAGGACAGGGCTACAATGTTGAGCAGTTCTTC.

The chain recombines TRBV4-1 with TRBJ2-1; 10 nucleotides match TRBD2. Trimming removed 2 bases from V and 9 bases from J; junction bases left unmatched: 1. CDR1 and CDR2 (germline): MGHRA, YSYEKL. The CDR3 is 13 amino acids. The CDR3 DNA sequence: TGCGCCAGCAGCCAACTAGCGGGGGTTGAGCAGTTCTTC. Amino acids: CASSQLAGVEQFF.

The chain joins TRBV7-2 to TRBJ1-2; no clear D. This CDR3 has 12 residues. Between the trimmed V and J ends, which lost 5 bases and 2 bases, there was a span of 6 bases. Germline V gene data show CDR1 as SGHTA and CDR2 as FQGNSA. This CDR3 reads CASSRLNYGYTF. The CDR3 bases are TGTGCCAGCAGCCGACTAAACTATGGCTACACCTTC.

The chain is built from TRBV12-3 or TRBV12-4 and TRBJ2-7, with D hard to call. V lost 6 bases and J lost 4, with 10 bases in between. This CDR3 spans 12 amino acids. As DNA, the CDR3 is TGTGCCAGCAGCCAGACACGATACGAGCAGTACTTC. It specifies CASSQTRYEQYF.

The chain is built from TRBV6-4 and TRBJ2-1, with TRBD2 matching over 9 bases. Looked up from germline, CDR1 is MRHNA and CDR2 is SNTAGT. CDR3 length equals 15 residues. J gave up 6 bases and V 4 bases, and 7 bases lay outside the gene matches. In DNA form, the CDR3 reads TGTGCCAGCAGTGTGTCTCTAGCGGGGCCCAATGAGCAGTTCTTC. Protein: CASSVSLAGPNEQFF.